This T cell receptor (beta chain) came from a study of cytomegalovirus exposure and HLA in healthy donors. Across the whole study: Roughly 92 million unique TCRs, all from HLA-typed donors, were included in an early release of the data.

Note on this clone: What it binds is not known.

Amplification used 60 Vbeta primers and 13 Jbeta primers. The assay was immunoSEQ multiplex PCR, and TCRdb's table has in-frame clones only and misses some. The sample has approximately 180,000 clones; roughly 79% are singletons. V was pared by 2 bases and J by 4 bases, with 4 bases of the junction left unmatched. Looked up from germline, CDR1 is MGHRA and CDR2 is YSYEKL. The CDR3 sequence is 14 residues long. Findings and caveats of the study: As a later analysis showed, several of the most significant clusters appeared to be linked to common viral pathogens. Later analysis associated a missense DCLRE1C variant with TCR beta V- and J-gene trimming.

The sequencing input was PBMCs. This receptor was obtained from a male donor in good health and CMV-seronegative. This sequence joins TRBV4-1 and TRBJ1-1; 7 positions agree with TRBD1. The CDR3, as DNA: TGCGCCAGCAGCCAACAACAGGGGAGCACTGAAGCTTTCTTT. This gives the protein CASSQQQGSTEAFF.